The source of this T cell receptor (beta chain) is a study of blood T cell repertoires in COVID-19. Cohorts were based on clinical histories the participants reported. Using immunoSEQ multiplex PCR, the repertoire was profiled, and TCRdb retains in-frame clones only, with some absent. The sample records about 400,000 clones, approximately 87% being singletons. CDR1 and CDR2 (germline): SGHTA, FQGNSA. The V segment lost 5 bases and the J segment 5 bases; nucleotides outside the gene matches: 8. The CDR3 runs to 16 residues. This chain uses TRBV7-2 with TRBJ2-3, with TRBD2 matching 12 bases. The sequencing input was PBMCs or T cells enriched from blood (not recorded which). The TCR comes from a woman between 50 and 59 years old who had recovered from COVID-19. The CDR3 bases are TGTGCCAGCAGCGGCTCTAGCGGGGGGGCGGTAGATACGCAGTATTTT. It translates to CASSGSSGGAVDTQYF.